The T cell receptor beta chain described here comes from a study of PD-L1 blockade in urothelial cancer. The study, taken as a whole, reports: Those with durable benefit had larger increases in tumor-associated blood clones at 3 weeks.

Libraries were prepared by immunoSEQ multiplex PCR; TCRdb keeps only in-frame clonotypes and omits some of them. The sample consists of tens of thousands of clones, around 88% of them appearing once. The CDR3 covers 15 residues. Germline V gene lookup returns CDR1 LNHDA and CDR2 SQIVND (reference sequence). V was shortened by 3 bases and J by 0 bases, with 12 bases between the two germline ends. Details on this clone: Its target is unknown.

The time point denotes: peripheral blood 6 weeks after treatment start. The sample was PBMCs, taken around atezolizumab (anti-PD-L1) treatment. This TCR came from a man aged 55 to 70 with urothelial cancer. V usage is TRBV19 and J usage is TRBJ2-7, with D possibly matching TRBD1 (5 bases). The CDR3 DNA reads TGTGCCAGTAGTATCAATAGGGGCAGCTCCTACGAGCAGTACTTC. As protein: CASSINRGSSYEQYF.